The TCR beta chain under discussion was sequenced for a study of T cells after somatic rescue of genetic block. Assay: immunoSEQ multiplex PCR; the TCRdb copy retains only in-frame clones and omits some. The sample shows 100,000 to 120,000 clones, 80% to 95% of them seen only once. Germline assignment: CDR1 MDHEN and CDR2 SYDVKM. The length of the CDR3 is 12 residues. V lost 5 bases and J 4 bases, leaving 7 bases between the germline ends. This receptor was taken from a woman in her late teens or twenties. The V call is TRBV28, the J call TRBJ2-3; D uncertain. Sequences were obtained from peripheral blood mononuclear cells (PBMCs). The CDR3: CASSRTPDTQYF. The CDR3 nucleotides read TGTGCCAGCAGTCGGACCCCAGATACGCAGTATTTT.